The 20 T cell receptor beta chains in this list originate from one sample, sequenced in a study of response to subunit inactivated influenza vaccine. MiXCR was run by TCRdb on the RT-PCR reads, yielding one entry per CDR3 protein. The sample lists about 540,000 distinct CDR3 sequences, under 25% occurring once. Separately, the same data were catalogued under a study of T cells expressing NK-cell markers. That work adds: The authors made TCR beta cDNA libraries by 5'RACE template switching. This switching added a universal primer site and UMIs.

The starting material was CD4+ T cells sorted from PBMCs, obtained 11 to 12 days after vaccination. The receptors stem from a man aged 45-65 years who received an inactivated influenza vaccine.

This clonotype was counted a single time. This sequence joins TRBV20-1 and TRBJ1-2; 9 bases fit TRBD1. Germline-derived CDR1 and CDR2 are DFQATT and SNEGSKA (reference sequence). The CDR3 extends over 11 amino acids. The V gene end was trimmed by 7 bases and the J gene end by 4 bases; junction bases not matched to a gene: 1. CDR3 in DNA: TGCAGTGTGGGACAGGGCTATGGCTACACCTTC. Translation gives CSVGQGYGYTF.

The CDR3 DNA reads TGTGCCAGCGTTGGAAGGGGAGGAGGCACTGAAGCTTTCTTT. Its protein is CASVGRGGGTEAFF. The chain recombines TRBV2 with TRBJ1-1, with D perhaps matching TRBD1 (5 bases). The CDR3 sequence is 14 residues long. CDR1 is SNHLY, CDR2 FYNNEI, per germline. The V end was cut by 8 bases, the J end by 4 bases, with 17 bases between.

This clonotype was recorded at least ten times. The chain joins TRBV7-9 to TRBJ2-1; 12 positions agree with TRBD2. This CDR3 region has 15 residues. The J segment lost 4 bases and the V segment lost 4 bases, leaving 2 bases of the junction unmatched. CDR1 is SEHNR, CDR2 FQNEAQ, per germline (reference sequence). The CDR3: CASSSSGGAYNEQFF. The DNA for the CDR3 is TGTGCCAGCAGCTCTAGCGGGGGGGCATACAATGAGCAGTTCTTC.

CDR3 loop: CASRTVGGANTEAFF. The CDR3 coding sequence is TGTGCCAGCAGGACCGTCGGGGGGGCGAACACTGAAGCTTTCTTT. This chain links TRBV6-2 or TRBV6-3 with TRBJ1-1, with a possible D match to TRBD1 (6 bases). The germline V gene encodes CDR1 MNHEY and CDR2 SVGEGT. Trimming pared 6 bases from V and 1 base from J, leaving 15 bases between. The CDR3 loop spans 15 amino acids.

The table lists this clonotype with many counts. J is TRBJ2-3 and V is TRBV11-2; D gene ambiguous. The CDR3 contains 12 residues. CDR1 and CDR2 from the germline V gene are SGHAT and FQNNGV. V lost 0 bases, J lost 6 bases, and 4 bases lay in between. Written as DNA, the CDR3 is TGTGCCAGCAGCTTAGAACGGGATACGCAGTATTTT. It specifies CASSLERDTQYF.

This clonotype was seen a few times. The genes are TRBV10-2 and TRBJ1-2; D is perhaps TRBD1 (5 bases). Germline V CDR1 and CDR2: WSHSY, SAAADI. Trimming removed 8 bases from V and 4 bases from J, with 17 bases in between. The CDR3 is made up of 14 amino acids. CDR3 nucleotides: TGCGCCAGCGGAGAGGGACGGTCGAGCTATGGCTACACCTTC. Protein sequence: CASGEGRSSYGYTF.

The CDR3 nucleotides read TGTGCCATCTCTGGGGGAGTGGGCTACAATGAGCAGTTCTTC. As protein: CAISGGVGYNEQFF. The V call is TRBV10-3, the J call TRBJ2-1, with D perhaps being TRBD1 or TRBD2 (5 bases each). The CDR3 contains 14 residues. The V gene's germline CDR1 is ENHRY and CDR2 SYGVKD. Trimming cost V 8 bases and J 3 bases, with 14 bases left between them.

This clonotype has only a few counts. The V call is TRBV12-3 or TRBV12-4, the J call TRBJ1-2; TRBD1 matches at 10 bases. The CDR3 is made up of 14 amino acids. Trimming at V came to 1 base and at J to 5 bases, leaving 1 base not matched to a gene. For the CDR3, the DNA is TGTGCCAGCAGTTTAGGGGGACAGGGGTATGGCTACACCTTC. Its translation is CASSLGGQGYGYTF.

This clonotype has more than one count but fewer than ten. The chain uses TRBV6-1 and TRBJ2-7; TRBD1 matches 9 bases. The V gene's germline CDR1 is MNHNS and CDR2 SASEGT. The CDR3 extends over 14 amino acids. Unmatched junction bases numbered 3, after V lost 6 bases and J lost 0 bases. The CDR3: CASRAGQGSYEQYF. DNA of the CDR3: TGTGCCAGCAGGGCGGGACAGGGCTCCTACGAGCAGTACTTC.

This clonotype was seen more than once but under ten times. This chain links TRBV20-1 with TRBJ2-7; TRBD2 matches at 9 bases. J gave up 6 bases and V 3 bases, and 15 bases lay outside the gene matches. This CDR3 contains 16 residues. Germline V gene data show CDR1 as DFQATT and CDR2 as SNEGSKA (reference sequence). In nucleotides, the CDR3 is TGCAGTGCTAGCCTCATGACCGGGACTAGCTTCGGCGAGCAGTACTTC. Translation: CSASLMTGTSFGEQYF.

This chain connects TRBV7-2 to TRBJ2-3; D remains ambiguous. V was shortened by 2 bases and J by 2 bases, with 11 bases between the two germline ends. The CDR3 covers 15 residues. CDR1 SGHTA and CDR2 FQGNSA come from the germline V gene. The CDR3 sequence is CASSLSLGNTDTQYF. The DNA for the CDR3 is TGTGCCAGCAGCTTAAGTTTGGGGAACACAGATACGCAGTATTTT.

This chain links TRBV20-1 with TRBJ2-2; 7 positions match TRBD2. CDR1 DFQATT and CDR2 SNEGSKA come from the germline V gene (reference sequence). Losses at the gene ends were 0 bases for V and 0 bases for J; bases not matched to a gene: 7. CDR3 size: 17 residues. This chain's CDR3 is CSARDVAGVTNTGELFF. As DNA, the CDR3 is TGCAGTGCTAGAGATGTGGCGGGGGTTACGAACACCGGGGAGCTGTTTTTT.

This chain connects TRBV20-1 to TRBJ2-3; 7 bases align to TRBD1. The ends lost 5 bases at V and 8 bases at J; junction bases unmatched: 16. The CDR3 loop spans 15 amino acids. Germline values: CDR1 DFQATT, CDR2 SNEGSKA (reference sequence). The CDR3: CSAEPGTAELLTQYF. In nucleotides, the CDR3 is TGCAGTGCTGAGCCAGGGACAGCTGAATTGCTTACGCAGTATTTT.

The sample holds a few counts of this clonotype. This chain links TRBV29-1 with TRBJ2-5; D remains ambiguous. This CDR3 has 16 residues. The germline CDR1 and CDR2 sequences are SQVTM and ANQGSEA. V dropped 2 bases and J dropped 3 bases, with 19 bases sitting between them. CDR3 nucleotide sequence: TGCAGCGTTGAAAGGGTTATTGGGAAAGTCGAAGAGACCCAGTACTTC. It translates to CSVERVIGKVEETQYF.

The chain joins TRBV20-1 to TRBJ2-1, with D maybe TRBD1 (5 bases). Germline V lookup: CDR1 DFQATT, CDR2 SNEGSKA (reference sequence). CDR3 size: 15 residues. The V and J ends lost 6 bases and 9 bases respectively, with 24 bases between them. The CDR3 coding sequence is TGCAGTGCCGCCGATGGGGCCTCACCAAGGGGTGAGCAGTTCTTC. Its protein product is CSAADGASPRGEQFF.

A few counts support this clonotype. V and J are TRBV24-1 and TRBJ2-6; possibly TRBD1 for D (6 bases). Germline-derived CDR1 and CDR2 are KGHDR and SFDVKD. The CDR3 is 20 amino acids. V was trimmed by 3 bases and J by 0 bases, leaving 20 bases between them. CDR3 nucleotide sequence: TGTGCCACCAGTGATCCACGTCCACCGGGACACAACTCTGGGGCCAACGTCCTGACTTTC. It is translated as CATSDPRPPGHNSGANVLTF.

The table lists this clonotype with a few counts. This chain connects TRBV10-3 to TRBJ2-5, with a possible D match to TRBD1 (5 bases). The CDR3 has 16 amino acids. The germline CDR1 and CDR2 sequences are ENHRY and SYGVKD. The V gene lost 1 base and the J gene lost 3 bases, with 15 bases spanning the gap. The CDR3 region is CAISEFLGLTKETQYF. The CDR3, as DNA: TGTGCCATCAGTGAGTTTCTGGGGCTAACTAAAGAGACCCAGTACTTC.

The genes are TRBV10-3 and TRBJ2-1; TRBD2 matches 15 bases. Germline loops: CDR1 ENHRY, CDR2 SYGVKD. The V gene end was trimmed by 4 bases and the J gene end by 5 bases; junction bases not matched to a gene: 6. The CDR3 is 17 amino acids. The CDR3 sequence: CAISGTSGRARDNEQFF. CDR3 nucleotide sequence: TGTGCCATCAGTGGGACTAGCGGGAGGGCCCGGGACAATGAGCAGTTCTTC.

This clonotype occurred a few times. The rearrangement links TRBV6-2 or TRBV6-3 to TRBJ2-7; D might be TRBD1 (5 bases). V dropped 3 bases and J dropped 0 bases, with 9 bases sitting between them. The CDR3 covers 14 residues. Per germline, CDR1 MNHEY and CDR2 SVGEGT. CDR3 amino acids: CASSYSRASYEQYF. In nucleotides, the CDR3 is TGTGCCAGCAGTTATTCCAGGGCCTCCTACGAGCAGTACTTC.

This clonotype was picked up a small number of times. V and J are TRBV6-2 or TRBV6-3 and TRBJ1-5; TRBD1 aligns across 8 bases. V shed 6 bases, J shed 5 bases, and the junction held 12 bases outside the gene matches. Per germline, CDR1 MNHEY and CDR2 SVGEGT. CDR3 length: 16 residues. CDR3 residues: CASRFRDRGLDQPQHF. The CDR3 nucleotides read TGTGCCAGCAGATTCCGAGACAGGGGTTTGGATCAGCCCCAGCATTTT.